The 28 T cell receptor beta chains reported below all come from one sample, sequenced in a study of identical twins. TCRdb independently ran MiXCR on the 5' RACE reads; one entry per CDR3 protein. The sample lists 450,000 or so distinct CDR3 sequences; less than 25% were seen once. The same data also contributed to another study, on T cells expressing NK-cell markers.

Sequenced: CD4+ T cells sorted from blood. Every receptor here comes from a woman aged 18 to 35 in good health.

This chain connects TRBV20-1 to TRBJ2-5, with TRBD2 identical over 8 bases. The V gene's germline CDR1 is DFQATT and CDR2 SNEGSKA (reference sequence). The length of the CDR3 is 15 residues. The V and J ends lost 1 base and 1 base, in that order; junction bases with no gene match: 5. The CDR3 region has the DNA TGCAGTGCTAGAGGAGGACTAGCCTCCCAAGAGACCCAGTACTTC. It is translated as CSARGGLASQETQYF.

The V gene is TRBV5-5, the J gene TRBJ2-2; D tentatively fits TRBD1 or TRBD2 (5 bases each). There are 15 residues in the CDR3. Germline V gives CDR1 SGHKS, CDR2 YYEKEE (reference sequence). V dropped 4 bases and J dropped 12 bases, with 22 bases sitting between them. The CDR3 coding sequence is TGTGCCAGCAGCATTCGGATGCCCCCCCGGGGCCAGCTGTTTTTT. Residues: CASSIRMPPRGQLFF.

The CDR3 region has the DNA TGTGCCAGCCCTCCGGCTAGCGGGAGTACCGGGGAGCTGTTTTTT. Translating it yields CASPPASGSTGELFF. V usage is TRBV27 and J usage is TRBJ2-2, with 10 bases lining up with TRBD2. Germline assignment: CDR1 MNHEY and CDR2 SMNVEV (reference sequence). The junction had 8 bases not matched to a gene; V was cut back by 8 bases and J by 5 bases. The CDR3 extends over 15 amino acids.

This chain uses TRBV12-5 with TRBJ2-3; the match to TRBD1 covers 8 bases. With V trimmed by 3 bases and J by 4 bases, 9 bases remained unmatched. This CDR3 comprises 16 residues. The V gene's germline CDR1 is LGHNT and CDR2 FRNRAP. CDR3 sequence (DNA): TGTGCTAGTGGTTTTGGGCAGGGGGCTAGGGCAGATACGCAGTATTTT. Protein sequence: CASGFGQGARADTQYF.

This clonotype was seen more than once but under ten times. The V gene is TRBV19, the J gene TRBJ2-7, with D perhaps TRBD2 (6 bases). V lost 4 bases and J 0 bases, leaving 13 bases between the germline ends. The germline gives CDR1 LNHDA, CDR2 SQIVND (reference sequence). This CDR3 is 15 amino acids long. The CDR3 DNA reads TGTGCCAGTAGTAGGGGGGTACCCTCCTCCTACGAGCAGTACTTC. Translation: CASSRGVPSSYEQYF.

DNA for the CDR3: TGTGCCAGCAGTTACGATCCCCGGGTGGGGGGCACCTCAGGGGAGCAGTTCTTC. Translating gives CASSYDPRVGGTSGEQFF. The chain combines TRBV6-5 with TRBJ2-1; D is tentatively TRBD1 or TRBD2 (6 bases each). The CDR3 is made up of 18 amino acids. CDR1 is MNHEY, CDR2 SVGAGI, per germline. V gave up 2 bases and J gave up 10 bases, with 27 bases separating them.

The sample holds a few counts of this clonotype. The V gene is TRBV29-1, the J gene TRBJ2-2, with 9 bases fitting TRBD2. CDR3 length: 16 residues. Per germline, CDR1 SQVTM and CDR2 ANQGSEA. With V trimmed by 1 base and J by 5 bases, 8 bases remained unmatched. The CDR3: CSVEGLREGRTGELFF. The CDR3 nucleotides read TGCAGCGTTGAAGGGTTGCGGGAGGGTCGGACCGGGGAGCTGTTTTTT.

CDR3 nucleotide sequence: TGTGCCAGCAGCGAAGTCCCGATCCTAGCCAAAAACATTCAGTACTTC. Its protein product is CASSEVPILAKNIQYF. The genes are TRBV7-6 and TRBJ2-4; D is ambiguous. The CDR3 covers 16 residues. V lost 5 bases and J 0 bases, leaving 14 bases between the germline ends. The germline V gene encodes CDR1 SGHVS and CDR2 FNYEAQ.

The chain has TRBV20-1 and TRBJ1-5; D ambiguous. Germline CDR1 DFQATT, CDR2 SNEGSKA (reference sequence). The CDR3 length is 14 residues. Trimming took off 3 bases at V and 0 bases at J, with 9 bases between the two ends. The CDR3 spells CSASSGLSNQPQHF. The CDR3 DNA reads TGCAGTGCTAGTTCGGGCCTTAGCAATCAGCCCCAGCATTTT.

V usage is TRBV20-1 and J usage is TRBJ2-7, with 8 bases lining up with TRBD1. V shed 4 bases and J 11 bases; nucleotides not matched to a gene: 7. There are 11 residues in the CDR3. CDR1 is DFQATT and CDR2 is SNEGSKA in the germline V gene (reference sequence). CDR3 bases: TGCAGTGCTACCACAGGGGGAGTGAAGTACTTC. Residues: CSATTGGVKYF.

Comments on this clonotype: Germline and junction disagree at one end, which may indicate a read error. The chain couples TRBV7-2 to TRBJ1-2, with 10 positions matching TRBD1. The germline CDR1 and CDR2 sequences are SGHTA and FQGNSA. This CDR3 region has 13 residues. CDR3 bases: TGTGCCAGCAGCTCTTCGGGACAGGGGAGACAGGACTTC. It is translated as CASSSSGQGRQDF.

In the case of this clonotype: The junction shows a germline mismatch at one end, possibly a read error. The CDR3 DNA reads TGTGCCACCAGCAGAGATACGAGGACAGCCCAAAACATTCAGTACTTC. Encoded protein: CATSRDTRTAQNIQYF. V gene TRBV15 combines with J gene TRBJ2-4; D perhaps matches TRBD1 (6 bases). Per the germline V gene, CDR1 is LNHNV and CDR2 is YYDKDF (reference sequence). The CDR3 runs to 16 residues.

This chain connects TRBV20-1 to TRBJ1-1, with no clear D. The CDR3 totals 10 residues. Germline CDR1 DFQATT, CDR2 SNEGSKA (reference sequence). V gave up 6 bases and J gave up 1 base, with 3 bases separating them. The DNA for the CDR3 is TGCAGTGCGCGGAACACTGAAGCTTTCTTT. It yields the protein CSARNTEAFF.

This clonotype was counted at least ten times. CDR3 nucleotides: TGCGCCAGCAGCCAGGACGATTATGGCTACACCTTC. Translated: CASSQDDYGYTF. The genes are TRBV5-1 and TRBJ1-2; D is uncertain. CDR1 is SGHRS and CDR2 is YFSETQ in the germline V gene. There are 12 residues in the CDR3. V lost 4 bases to trimming and J lost 5 bases, with 9 bases between them.

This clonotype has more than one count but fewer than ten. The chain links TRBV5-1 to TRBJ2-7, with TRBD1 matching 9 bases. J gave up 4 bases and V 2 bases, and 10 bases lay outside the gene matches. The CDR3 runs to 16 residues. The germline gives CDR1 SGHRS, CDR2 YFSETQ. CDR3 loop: CASSLRSSGQGYEQYF. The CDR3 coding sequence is TGCGCCAGCAGCTTACGGTCTTCGGGACAGGGATACGAGCAGTACTTC.

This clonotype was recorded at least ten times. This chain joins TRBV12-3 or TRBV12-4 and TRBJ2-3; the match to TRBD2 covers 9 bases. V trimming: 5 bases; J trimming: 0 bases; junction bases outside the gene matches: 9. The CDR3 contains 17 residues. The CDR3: CASSPYSSGASTDTQYF. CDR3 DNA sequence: TGTGCCAGCAGTCCTTATTCTAGCGGGGCTAGCACAGATACGCAGTATTTT.

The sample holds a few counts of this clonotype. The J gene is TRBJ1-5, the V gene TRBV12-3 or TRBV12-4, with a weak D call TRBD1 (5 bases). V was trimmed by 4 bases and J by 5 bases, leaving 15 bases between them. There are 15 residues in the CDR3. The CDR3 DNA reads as TGTGCCAGCAGTTCCGGGGAACAGGCCGATCAGCCCCAGCATTTT. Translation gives CASSSGEQADQPQHF.

The CDR3 region is CASSLGSQSYEQYF. The CDR3 DNA reads TGTGCCAGCAGCTTGGGCTCACAGAGCTACGAGCAGTACTTC. V is TRBV7-9 and J is TRBJ2-7; D remains ambiguous. CDR1 and CDR2 (germline): SEHNR, FQNEAQ (reference sequence). Trimming took 3 bases from V and 3 from J, leaving 12 bases between them. The CDR3 runs to 14 residues.

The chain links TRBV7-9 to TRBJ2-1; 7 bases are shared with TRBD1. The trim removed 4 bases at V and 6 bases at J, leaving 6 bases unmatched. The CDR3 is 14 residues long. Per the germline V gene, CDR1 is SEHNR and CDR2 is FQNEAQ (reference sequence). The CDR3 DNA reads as TGTGCCAGCAGCTCCAGGGGGACACTCAATGAGCAGTTCTTC. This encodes CASSSRGTLNEQFF.

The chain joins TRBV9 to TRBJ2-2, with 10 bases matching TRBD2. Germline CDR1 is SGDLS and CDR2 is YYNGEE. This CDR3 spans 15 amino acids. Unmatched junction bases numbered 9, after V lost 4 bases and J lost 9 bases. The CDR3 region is CASSPRTSGGWELFF. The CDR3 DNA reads TGTGCCAGCAGCCCCCGGACTAGCGGTGGCTGGGAGCTGTTTTTT. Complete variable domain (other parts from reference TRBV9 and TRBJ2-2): DSGVTQTPKHLITATGQRVTLRCSPRSGDLSVYWYQQSLDQGLQFLIQYYNGEERAKGNILERFSAQQFPDLHSELNLSSLELGDSALYFCASSPRTSGGWELFFGEGSRLTVL.

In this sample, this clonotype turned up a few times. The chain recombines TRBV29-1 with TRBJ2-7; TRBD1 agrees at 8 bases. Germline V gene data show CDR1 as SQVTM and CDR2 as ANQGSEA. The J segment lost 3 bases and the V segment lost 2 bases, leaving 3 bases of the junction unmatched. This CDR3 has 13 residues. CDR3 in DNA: TGCAGCGTTGAAATGGGGACAGGCTACGAGCAGTACTTC. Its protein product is CSVEMGTGYEQYF.

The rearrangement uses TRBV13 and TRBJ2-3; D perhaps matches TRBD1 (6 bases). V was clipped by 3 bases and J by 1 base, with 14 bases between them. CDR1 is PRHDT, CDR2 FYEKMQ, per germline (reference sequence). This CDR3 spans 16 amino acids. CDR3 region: CASSFPRQEGTDTQYF. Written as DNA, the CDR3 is TGTGCCAGCAGCTTCCCGCGACAGGAGGGCACAGATACGCAGTATTTT.

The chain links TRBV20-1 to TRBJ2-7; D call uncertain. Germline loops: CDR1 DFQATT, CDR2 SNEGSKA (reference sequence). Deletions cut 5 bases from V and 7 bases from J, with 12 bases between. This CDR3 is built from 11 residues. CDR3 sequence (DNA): TGCAGTGCTGCTAGACCGGGTGAGCAGTACTTC. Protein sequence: CSAARPGEQYF.

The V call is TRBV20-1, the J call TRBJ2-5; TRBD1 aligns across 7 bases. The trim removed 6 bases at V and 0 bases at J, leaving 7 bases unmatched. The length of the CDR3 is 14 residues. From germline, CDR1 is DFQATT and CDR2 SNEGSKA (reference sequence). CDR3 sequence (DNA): TGCAGTGCCCAACGGGGACAGTACCAAGAGACCCAGTACTTC. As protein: CSAQRGQYQETQYF.

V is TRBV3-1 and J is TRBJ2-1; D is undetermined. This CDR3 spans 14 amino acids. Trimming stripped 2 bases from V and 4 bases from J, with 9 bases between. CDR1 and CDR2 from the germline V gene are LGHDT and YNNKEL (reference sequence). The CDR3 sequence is CASSQQSIYNEQFF. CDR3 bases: TGTGCCAGCAGCCAACAGAGTATTTACAATGAGCAGTTCTTC.

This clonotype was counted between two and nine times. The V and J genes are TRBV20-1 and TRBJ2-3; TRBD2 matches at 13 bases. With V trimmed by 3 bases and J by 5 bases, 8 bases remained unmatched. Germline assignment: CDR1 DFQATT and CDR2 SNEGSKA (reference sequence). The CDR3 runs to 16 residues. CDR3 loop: CSASILAGGWRDTQYF. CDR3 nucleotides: TGCAGTGCTAGTATACTAGCGGGGGGGTGGAGAGATACGCAGTATTTT.

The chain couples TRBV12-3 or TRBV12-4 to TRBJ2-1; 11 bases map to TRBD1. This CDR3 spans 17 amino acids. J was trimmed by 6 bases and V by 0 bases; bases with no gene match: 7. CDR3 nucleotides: TGTGCCAGCAGTTTAGCGCGATGGGACAGGGGGGGCAATGAGCAGTTCTTC. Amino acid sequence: CASSLARWDRGGNEQFF.

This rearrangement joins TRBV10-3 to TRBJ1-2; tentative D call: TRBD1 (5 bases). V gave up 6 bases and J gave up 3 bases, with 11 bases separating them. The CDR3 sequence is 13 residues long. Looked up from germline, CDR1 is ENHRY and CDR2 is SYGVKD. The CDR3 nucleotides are TGTGCCATCAGCTTCGGGGGGGACTATGGCTACACCTTC. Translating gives CAISFGGDYGYTF.